The 13 T cell receptor beta chains reported below all come from one sample, sequenced in a study of blood T cell repertoires in COVID-19. The data were produced by immunoSEQ multiplex PCR, yet TCRdb's version contains in-frame clones alone and is incomplete. The sample lists 150,000 or so clones, around four fifths seen once, with 3.6% in the top ten. Material for sequencing was PBMCs or T cells enriched from blood (not recorded which). The source is a woman in her forties or fifties in a cohort exposed to, infected with or recovered from COVID-19 (not recorded which).

This chain joins TRBV19 and TRBJ2-7, with D possibly TRBD1 on 5 matching bases. The germline V gene encodes CDR1 LNHDA and CDR2 SQIVND (reference sequence). The V gene lost 5 bases and the J gene lost 1 base, with 18 bases spanning the gap. The CDR3 consists of 16 residues. The CDR3 nucleotides read TGTGCCAGTAGTCGGACACAGCAAATGGGATCCTACGAGCAGTACTTC. Encoded protein: CASSRTQQMGSYEQYF.

The chain combines TRBV29-1 with TRBJ2-1; 12 nucleotides match TRBD2. Germline lookup yields CDR1 SQVTM and CDR2 ANQGSEA. V lost 4 bases and J lost 4; bases outside the gene matches: 5. The CDR3 totals 15 residues. The CDR3 loop reads CSVGTSGAFYNEQFF. In DNA, the CDR3 is TGCAGCGTTGGGACTAGCGGGGCCTTTTACAATGAGCAGTTCTTC.

This chain links TRBV25-1 with TRBJ2-1; D gene ambiguous. The germline CDR1 and CDR2 sequences are MGHDK and SYGVNS. The V end was cut by 3 bases, the J end by 0 bases, with 3 bases between. There are 13 residues in the CDR3. CDR3 bases: TGTGCCAGCAGTGACAGCTCCTACAATGAGCAGTTCTTC. It translates to CASSDSSYNEQFF. Looking up the rest from reference TRBV25-1 and TRBJ2-1 gives the full variable domain: EADIYQTPRYLVIGTGKKITLECSQTMGHDKMYWYQQDPGMELHLIHYSYGVNSTEKGDLSSESTVSRIRTEHFPLTLESARPSHTSQYLCASSDSSYNEQFFGPGTRLTVL.

This clone was detected once. This chain joins TRBV9 and TRBJ2-3, with 8 positions matching TRBD1. The CDR3 consists of 18 residues. V dropped 0 bases and J dropped 4; count of bases not matched to a gene: 13. The germline V gene has CDR1 SGDLS and CDR2 YYNGEE. CDR3 loop: CASSVERAGGPRADTQYF. CDR3 nucleotides: TGTGCCAGCAGCGTAGAGAGGGCAGGGGGCCCACGAGCAGATACGCAGTATTTT.

The chain recombines TRBV7-2 with TRBJ2-4, with 7 nucleotides matching TRBD1. Trimming cost V 5 bases and J 6 bases; bases outside gene matches: 4. This CDR3 contains 13 residues. Germline values: CDR1 SGHTA, CDR2 FQGNSA. The CDR3 here is CASSRTGSNIQYF. CDR3 nucleotide sequence: TGTGCCAGCAGCAGGACAGGTTCAAACATTCAGTACTTC.

The rearrangement uses TRBV10-3 and TRBJ2-7; D is possibly TRBD1 (6 bases). The CDR3 runs 14 residues. Trimming cost V 5 bases and J 3 bases, with 14 bases left between them. The V gene's germline CDR1 is ENHRY and CDR2 SYGVKD. CDR3 coding DNA: TGTGCCATCAGTAAGGGGGATGATATCTACGAGCAGTACTTC. This translates into CAISKGDDIYEQYF.

This sequence joins TRBV7-3 and TRBJ1-1; tentatively, D is TRBD1 (6 bases). The CDR3 has 13 residues. Trimming shortened V by 4 bases and J by 2 bases, and 8 bases separated the two germline ends. Germline CDR1 reads SGHTA; CDR2 reads FQGTGA. The chain's CDR3 is CASSSQGNTEAFF. The DNA of the CDR3 is TGTGCCAGCAGCTCACAGGGCAACACTGAAGCTTTCTTT.

The rearrangement links TRBV5-1 to TRBJ1-1, with 7 bases that match TRBD1. Germline CDR1 reads SGHRS; CDR2 reads YFSETQ. Trimming took 1 base from V and 5 from J; bases not matched to a gene: 8. This CDR3 comprises 15 residues. In DNA, the CDR3 is TGCGCCAGCAGCTTGAAAACAGGGGTGAGGACTGAAGCTTTCTTT. This gives the protein CASSLKTGVRTEAFF.

The genes are TRBV6-5 and TRBJ2-7; D may be TRBD2 (6 bases). CDR3 length: 15 amino acids. From germline, CDR1 is MNHEY and CDR2 SVGAGI. The V and J ends lost 7 bases and 2 bases respectively, with 18 bases between them. The CDR3 reads CASKTPLSGAYEQYF. Written as DNA, the CDR3 is TGTGCCAGCAAAACCCCTCTTTCGGGAGCCTACGAGCAGTACTTC.

Here the CDR3 reads CAISSGNQPQHF. The CDR3 DNA reads as TGTGCCATCAGCTCGGGTAATCAGCCCCAGCATTTT. The chain uses TRBV10-3 and TRBJ1-5, with no clear D. Between the trimmed V and J ends, which lost 6 bases and 4 bases, there was a span of 7 bases. CDR3 length: 12 amino acids. CDR1 is ENHRY and CDR2 is SYGVKD in the germline V gene.

This chain connects TRBV19 to TRBJ1-5, with a weak D call TRBD1 (6 bases). In germline, CDR1 is LNHDA, CDR2 SQIVND (reference sequence). This CDR3 is 13 amino acids long. Deletions cut 4 bases from V and 4 bases from J, with 8 bases between. CDR3 region: CASSNQGNQPQHF. The CDR3 DNA is TGTGCCAGTAGTAATCAGGGGAATCAGCCCCAGCATTTT.

The chain carries TRBV5-1 and TRBJ1-1; 7 nucleotides line up with TRBD1. Looked up from germline, CDR1 is SGHRS and CDR2 is YFSETQ. J gave up 1 base and V 6 bases, and 3 bases lay outside the gene matches. The CDR3 consists of 13 residues. The CDR3 is CASNRDRNTEAFF. CDR3 bases: TGCGCCAGCAACCGGGACAGGAACACTGAAGCTTTCTTT. Variable domain in full (rest from reference TRBV5-1 and TRBJ1-1): KAGVTQTPRYLIKTRGQQVTLSCSPISGHRSVSWYQQTPGQGLQFLFEYFSETQRNKGNFPGRFSGRQFSNSRSEMNVSTLELGDSALYLCASNRDRNTEAFFGQGTRLTVV.

V is TRBV6-5 and J is TRBJ2-1; 7 nucleotides match TRBD1. CDR3 length: 15 residues. The germline CDR1 and CDR2 sequences are MNHEY and SVGAGI. The trim removed 2 bases at V and 4 bases at J, leaving 5 bases unmatched. CDR3 amino acids: CASSYAGTAYNEQFF. The CDR3 bases are TGTGCCAGCAGTTACGCCGGGACAGCTTACAATGAGCAGTTCTTC.